This is a list of T cell receptor beta chains from one sample in a study of CD4 T cells in relation to SARS-CoV-2 and coronaviruses. The antigens these receptors bind are not known. Generated by immunoSEQ multiplex PCR, the TCRdb table keeps only in-frame clones and is missing some. The data show about 16,000 clones, over 75% seen once. Sequenced input: CD4+ T cells from PBMCs, cultured in vitro. These receptors originate from a human donor in good health. Each CDR3 is given without its conserved first and last residue. Each record gives: CDR3 protein, V gene, J gene.

CDR3aa: ASSPTSGIGEKLF; v_gene: TRBV3-1/TRBV3-2; j_gene: TRBJ1-4
CDR3aa: ASSLAGTGSPTDTQY; v_gene: TRBV13; j_gene: TRBJ2-3
CDR3aa: ASSLDNYGYT; v_gene: TRBV5-1; j_gene: TRBJ1-2
CDR3aa: ASSNPAPPGEQY; v_gene: TRBV6-5; j_gene: TRBJ2-7
CDR3aa: ASSKARFEREGETQY; v_gene: TRBV21-1; j_gene: TRBJ2-5
CDR3aa: ATDAIYQETQY; v_gene: TRBV10-1; j_gene: TRBJ2-5
CDR3aa: ASSPAAGATEAF; v_gene: TRBV18; j_gene: TRBJ1-1
CDR3aa: ASSTGTGQETQY; v_gene: TRBV9; j_gene: TRBJ2-5
CDR3aa: ASSLGGRNYGYT; v_gene: TRBV27; j_gene: TRBJ1-2
CDR3aa: ARGVKGDYNEQF; v_gene: TRBV2; j_gene: TRBJ2-1
CDR3aa: ASSPLGASGKETQY; v_gene: TRBV7-6; j_gene: TRBJ2-5
CDR3aa: ASSSLGSKLF; v_gene: TRBV7-3; j_gene: TRBJ2-2
CDR3aa: ASSLAVRTYEQY; v_gene: TRBV5-1; j_gene: TRBJ2-7
CDR3aa: ASSSLLISRVGVATEAF; v_gene: TRBV11-2; j_gene: TRBJ1-1
CDR3aa: ASSPRGAGPQH; v_gene: TRBV3-1/TRBV3-2; j_gene: TRBJ1-5
CDR3aa: ASSQMGLRNYGYT; v_gene: TRBV3-1/TRBV3-2; j_gene: TRBJ1-2
CDR3aa: ASRTGHLNNSPLH; v_gene: TRBV19; j_gene: TRBJ1-6
CDR3aa: SALTSYNEQF; v_gene: TRBV29-1; j_gene: TRBJ2-1
CDR3aa: ASSQGASEADTQY; v_gene: TRBV4-2; j_gene: TRBJ2-3
CDR3aa: SASAIGAPYEQY; v_gene: TRBV20-1; j_gene: TRBJ2-7
CDR3aa: ASSPSGGGGTDTQY; v_gene: TRBV6-4; j_gene: TRBJ2-3
CDR3aa: ASGANYEQY; v_gene: TRBV12-3/TRBV12-4; j_gene: TRBJ2-7
CDR3aa: AWGTAYNEQF; v_gene: TRBV30; j_gene: TRBJ2-1
CDR3aa: AISDKDLGEKLF; v_gene: TRBV10-3; j_gene: TRBJ1-4